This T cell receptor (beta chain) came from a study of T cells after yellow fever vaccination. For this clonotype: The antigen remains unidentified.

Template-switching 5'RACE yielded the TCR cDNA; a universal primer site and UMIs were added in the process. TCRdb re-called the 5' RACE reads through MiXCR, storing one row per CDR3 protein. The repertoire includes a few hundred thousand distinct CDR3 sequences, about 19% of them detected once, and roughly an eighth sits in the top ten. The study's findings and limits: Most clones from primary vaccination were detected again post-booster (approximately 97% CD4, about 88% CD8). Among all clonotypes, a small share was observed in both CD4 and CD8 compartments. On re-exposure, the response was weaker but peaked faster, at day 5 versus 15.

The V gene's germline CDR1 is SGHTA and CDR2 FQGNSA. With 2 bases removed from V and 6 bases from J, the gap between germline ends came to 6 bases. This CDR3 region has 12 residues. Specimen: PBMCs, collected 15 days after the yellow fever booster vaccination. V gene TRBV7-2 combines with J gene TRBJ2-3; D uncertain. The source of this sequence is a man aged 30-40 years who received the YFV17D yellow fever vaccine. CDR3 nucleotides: TGTGCCAGCAGCTTAATGAGGGATACGCAGTATTTT. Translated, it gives CASSLMRDTQYF.